This T cell receptor beta chain was captured by sequencing in a study of a mutant IDH1 vaccine in newly diagnosed glioma. About the research overall: Vaccines were begun 4-6 weeks after radiotherapy alone, or with temozolomide cycles. Standard pretreatment was either radiotherapy, temozolomide, or, for most, radiochemotherapy with temozolomide.

Repertoires were generated with immunoSEQ multiplex PCR, while TCRdb's copy carries only in-frame clones and drops some. The sample contains around 60,000 clones, roughly 84% of which appear only once. Comment on this clone: Its antigen is currently unknown.

Time point described: week 23, last vaccination. A single vaccine dose contained 300 ug of mutant IDH1 20-mer peptide, and topical imiquimod was used with it. Study-level points and caveats: Pseudoprogression apparently tracked independently of changes in top peripheral T cell clonotypes.

The starting material was PBMCs, obtained from a glioma patient whose treatment included an IDH1 peptide vaccine. This clonotype was sampled from a man aged 25-45 years with glioma.

CDR3 DNA: TGTGCCAGTACCAACATAGACAGTAGACCCGGGGAGCTGTTTTTT. Protein sequence: CASTNIDSRPGELFF. The V and J genes are TRBV19 and TRBJ2-2; tentatively, D is TRBD1 (5 bases). The V gene lost 7 bases and the J gene lost 6 bases, with 18 bases spanning the gap. CDR3 length: 15 amino acids. Germline V gene sequence: CDR1 LNHDA, CDR2 SQIVND (reference sequence).